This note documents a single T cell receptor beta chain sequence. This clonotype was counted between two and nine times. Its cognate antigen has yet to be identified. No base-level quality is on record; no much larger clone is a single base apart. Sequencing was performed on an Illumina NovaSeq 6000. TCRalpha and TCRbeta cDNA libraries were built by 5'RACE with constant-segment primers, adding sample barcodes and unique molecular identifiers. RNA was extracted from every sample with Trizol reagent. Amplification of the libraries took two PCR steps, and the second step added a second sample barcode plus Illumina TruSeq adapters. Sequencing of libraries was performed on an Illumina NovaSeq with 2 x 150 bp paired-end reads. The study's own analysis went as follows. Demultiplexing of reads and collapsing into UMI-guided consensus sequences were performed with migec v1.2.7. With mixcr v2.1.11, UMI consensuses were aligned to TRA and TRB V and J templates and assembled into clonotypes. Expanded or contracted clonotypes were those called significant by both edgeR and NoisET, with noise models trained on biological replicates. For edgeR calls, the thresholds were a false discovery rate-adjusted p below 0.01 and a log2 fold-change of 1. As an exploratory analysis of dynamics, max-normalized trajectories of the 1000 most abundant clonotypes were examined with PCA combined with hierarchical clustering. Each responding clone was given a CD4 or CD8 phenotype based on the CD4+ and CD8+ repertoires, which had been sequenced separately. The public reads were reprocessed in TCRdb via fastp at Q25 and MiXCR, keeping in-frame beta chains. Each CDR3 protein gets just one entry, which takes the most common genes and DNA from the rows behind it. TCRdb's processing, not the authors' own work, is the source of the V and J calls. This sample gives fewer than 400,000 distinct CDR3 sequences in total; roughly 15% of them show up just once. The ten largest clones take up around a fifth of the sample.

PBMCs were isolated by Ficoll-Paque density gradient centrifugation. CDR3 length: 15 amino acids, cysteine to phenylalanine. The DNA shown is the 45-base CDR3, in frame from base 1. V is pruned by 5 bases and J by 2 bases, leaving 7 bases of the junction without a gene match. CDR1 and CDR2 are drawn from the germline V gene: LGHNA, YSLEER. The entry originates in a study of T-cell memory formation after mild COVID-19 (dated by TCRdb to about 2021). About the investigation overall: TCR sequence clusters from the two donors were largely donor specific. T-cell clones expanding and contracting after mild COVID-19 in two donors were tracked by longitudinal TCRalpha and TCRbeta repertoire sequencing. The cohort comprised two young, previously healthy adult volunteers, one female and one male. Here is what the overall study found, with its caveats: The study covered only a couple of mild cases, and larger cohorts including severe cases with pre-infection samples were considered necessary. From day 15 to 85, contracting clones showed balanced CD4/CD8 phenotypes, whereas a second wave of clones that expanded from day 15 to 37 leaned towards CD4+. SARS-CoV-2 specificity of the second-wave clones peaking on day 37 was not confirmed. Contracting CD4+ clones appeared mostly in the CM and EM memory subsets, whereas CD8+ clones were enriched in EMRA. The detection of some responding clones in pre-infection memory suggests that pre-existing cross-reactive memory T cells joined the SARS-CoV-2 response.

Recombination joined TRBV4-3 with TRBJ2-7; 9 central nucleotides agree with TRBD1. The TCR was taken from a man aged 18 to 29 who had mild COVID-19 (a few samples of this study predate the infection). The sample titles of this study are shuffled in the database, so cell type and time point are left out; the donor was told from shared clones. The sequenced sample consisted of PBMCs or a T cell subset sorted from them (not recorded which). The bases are TGCGCCAGCAGCGCCCGACAGGGGGGAACCTACGAGCAGTACTTC. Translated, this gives CASSARQGGTYEQYF.